A selection of T cell receptor beta chains follows, all from one sample in a study of CD8+ T cells in alopecia areata. Clones were sequenced by immunoSEQ multiplex PCR, and TCRdb holds only the in-frame ones, with some missing. The sample has about 120,000 clones, 53% seen once. This specimen consisted of CD4+ T cells sorted from blood, obtained at week 4, from a patient treated with tofacitinib. The source is a human donor with alopecia areata. Both conserved end residues are part of each CDR3. Fields, in order: V gene, D gene, clone size, J gene, CDR3 protein, CDR3 DNA. A D gene is named only where the DNA matches it firmly. Not every row has a clone size; where given, it reads once, few, many or a size class.

V: TRBV9
D: TRBD2
size: NA
J: TRBJ2-7
CDR3: CASSVGSGSSYEQYF
DNA: TGTGCCAGCAGCGTCGGTAGCGGGAGCTCCTACGAGCAGTACTTC

V: TRBV29-1
D: NA
size: NA
J: TRBJ2-7
CDR3: CSVEVAYEQYF
DNA: TGCAGCGTTGAGGTCGCCTACGAGCAGTACTTC

V: TRBV30
D: TRBD1
size: NA
J: TRBJ1-4
CDR3: CAWSGVQGEEKLFF
DNA: TGTGCCTGGAGTGGAGTGCAGGGGGAGGAAAAACTGTTTTTT

V: TRBV30
D: NA
size: NA
J: TRBJ1-5
CDR3: CAWGSSSSNQPQHF
DNA: TGTGCCTGGGGTAGCAGCAGTAGCAATCAGCCCCAGCATTTT

V: TRBV27
D: NA
size: few
J: TRBJ2-1
CDR3: CASTLQRASYNEQFF
DNA: TGTGCCAGCACCCTCCAACGGGCCTCCTACAATGAGCAGTTCTTC

V: TRBV30
D: TRBD1
size: once
J: TRBJ2-1
CDR3: CAWRGDSDYNEQFF
DNA: TGTGCCTGGAGGGGGGACAGCGACTACAATGAGCAGTTCTTC

V: TRBV20-1
D: NA
size: NA
J: TRBJ1-4
CDR3: CSGSADEKLFF
DNA: TGCAGTGGGTCGGCGGATGAAAAACTGTTTTTT

V: TRBV7-6
D: NA
size: NA
J: TRBJ1-1
CDR3: CASSPQGSNTEAFF
DNA: TGTGCCAGCAGCCCGCAGGGCTCGAACACTGAAGCTTTCTTT

V: TRBV5-4
D: NA
size: NA
J: TRBJ1-3
CDR3: CAIHRDSGNTIYF
DNA: TGTGCCATCCACAGAGACTCTGGAAACACCATATATTTT

V: TRBV29-1
D: TRBD1
size: NA
J: TRBJ2-1
CDR3: CSVRRGTGWNEQFF
DNA: TGCAGCGTTCGTAGGGGGACAGGGTGGAATGAGCAGTTCTTC

V: TRBV29-1
D: TRBD1
size: NA
J: TRBJ2-1
CDR3: CSVVLGQGADEQFF
DNA: TGCAGCGTTGTTCTGGGACAGGGGGCCGATGAGCAGTTCTTC

V: TRBV7-2
D: TRBD2
size: NA
J: TRBJ2-2
CDR3: CASSLGLAGTGELFF
DNA: TGTGCCAGCAGCTTAGGACTAGCGGGTACCGGGGAGCTGTTTTTT

V: TRBV7-2
D: TRBD2
size: NA
J: TRBJ2-1
CDR3: CASSLRAGGPNEQFF
DNA: TGTGCCAGCAGCTTAAGAGCGGGGGGGCCCAATGAGCAGTTCTTC

V: TRBV30
D: TRBD2
size: NA
J: TRBJ2-1
CDR3: CAWSRTSGYNEQFF
DNA: TGTGCCTGGAGCAGGACTAGCGGATACAATGAGCAGTTCTTC

V: TRBV29-1
D: NA
size: few
J: TRBJ2-7
CDR3: CSVAERQGKHEQYF
DNA: TGCAGCGTTGCGGAAAGGCAGGGGAAACACGAGCAGTACTTC

V: TRBV28
D: NA
size: NA
J: TRBJ1-2
CDR3: CASSLYQGTNYGYTF
DNA: TGTGCCAGCAGTTTATATCAGGGAACTAACTATGGCTACACCTTC

V: TRBV30
D: NA
size: NA
J: TRBJ1-6
CDR3: CAWGLQGGDSPLHF
DNA: TGTGCCTGGGGCTTACAGGGAGGGGATTCACCCCTCCACTTT

V: TRBV18
D: TRBD1
size: many
J: TRBJ1-1
CDR3: CASSPARQGTAFF
DNA: TGTGCCAGCTCACCTGCGCGACAGGGTACAGCTTTCTTT

V: TRBV4-1
D: NA
size: few
J: TRBJ2-4
CDR3: CASSQAGVAKNIQYF
DNA: TGCGCCAGCAGCCAAGCGGGAGTAGCCAAAAACATTCAGTACTTC

V: TRBV4-1
D: NA
size: NA
J: TRBJ1-5
CDR3: CASSYIRPGGVYQPQHF
DNA: TGCGCCAGCAGCTACATTCGACCGGGGGGGGTCTATCAGCCCCAGCATTTT

V: TRBV15
D: TRBD1
size: NA
J: TRBJ1-2
CDR3: CATSRDTGAYGYTF
DNA: TGTGCCACCAGCAGAGATACAGGGGCCTACGGCTACACCTTC

V: TRBV5-1
D: TRBD1
size: NA
J: TRBJ2-4
CDR3: CASRGDRAANIQYF
DNA: TGCGCCAGCAGGGGAGACAGGGCTGCAAACATTCAGTACTTC

V: TRBV19
D: TRBD2
size: few
J: TRBJ2-2
CDR3: CASGPGGASTGELFF
DNA: TGTGCCAGTGGCCCGGGGGGGGCGAGCACCGGGGAGCTGTTTTTT

V: TRBV30
D: NA
size: few
J: TRBJ2-2
CDR3: CAWSSGSNTGELFF
DNA: TGTGCCTGGAGTAGCGGGTCGAACACCGGGGAGCTGTTTTTT

V: TRBV30
D: NA
size: NA
J: TRBJ1-4
CDR3: CAWTPGASNEKLFF
DNA: TGTGCCTGGACCCCGGGGGCATCTAATGAAAAACTGTTTTTT

V: TRBV30
D: NA
size: NA
J: TRBJ1-5
CDR3: CAWSLDSLGSPQHF
DNA: TGTGCCTGGAGTTTGGACAGCCTCGGATCGCCCCAGCATTTT

V: TRBV30
D: TRBD2
size: NA
J: TRBJ2-5
CDR3: CAWSVGLAGETQYF
DNA: TGTGCCTGGAGTGTAGGGCTAGCGGGAGAGACCCAGTACTTC

V: TRBV5-1
D: NA
size: NA
J: TRBJ2-1
CDR3: CASSLRGDNEQFF
DNA: TGCGCCAGCAGCTTGAGGGGAGACAATGAGCAGTTCTTC

V: TRBV5-1
D: TRBD1
size: NA
J: TRBJ1-2
CDR3: CASSPVPGQSNYGYTF
DNA: TGCGCCAGCAGCCCTGTACCGGGACAGTCTAACTATGGCTACACCTTC

V: TRBV29-1
D: NA
size: few
J: TRBJ2-7
CDR3: CSVESGASYEQYF
DNA: TGCAGCGTTGAATCGGGGGCGAGCTACGAGCAGTACTTC

V: TRBV29-1
D: NA
size: few
J: TRBJ1-3
CDR3: CSVGYVFSGNTIYF
DNA: TGCAGCGTTGGATACGTTTTCTCTGGAAACACCATATATTTT

V: TRBV11-2
D: NA
size: NA
J: TRBJ1-1
CDR3: CASGSLKGAFF
DNA: TGTGCCAGCGGCTCCTTGAAAGGGGCTTTCTTT

V: TRBV7-2
D: TRBD2
size: NA
J: TRBJ2-1
CDR3: CASSLGSSGGNEQFF
DNA: TGTGCCAGCAGCTTAGGTAGCAGCGGGGGAAATGAGCAGTTCTTC

V: TRBV5-1
D: TRBD1
size: NA
J: TRBJ2-7
CDR3: CASSSGQGRQYF
DNA: TGCGCCAGCAGCTCGGGACAGGGTCGACAGTACTTC

V: TRBV29-1
D: NA
size: few
J: TRBJ1-1
CDR3: CSFGMVGGVNTEAFF
DNA: TGCAGCTTTGGAATGGTCGGGGGGGTCAACACTGAAGCTTTCTTT

V: TRBV30
D: TRBD1
size: NA
J: TRBJ2-7
CDR3: CAWRTGERQYF
DNA: TGTGCCTGGAGGACAGGGGAACGGCAGTACTTC

V: TRBV14
D: TRBD2
size: few
J: TRBJ2-1
CDR3: CASSPWTSGASAFF
DNA: TGTGCCAGCAGCCCCTGGACTAGCGGTGCATCTGCGTTCTTC

V: TRBV29-1
D: NA
size: NA
J: TRBJ2-5
CDR3: CSLPEGSRAQETQYF
DNA: TGCAGCCTTCCGGAGGGGAGCCGGGCCCAAGAGACCCAGTACTTC

V: TRBV5-6
D: NA
size: few
J: TRBJ2-1
CDR3: CASSLGAARTEQFF
DNA: TGTGCCAGCAGCTTGGGTGCGGCACGGACTGAGCAGTTCTTC

V: TRBV29-1
D: NA
size: few
J: TRBJ1-2
CDR3: CSAIPGAGYGYTF
DNA: TGCAGCGCTATCCCCGGGGCGGGCTATGGCTACACCTTC